The clone carrying this T cell receptor beta chain occurred once. Measured with immunoSEQ multiplex PCR; TCRdb has only the in-frame clones, and not every one. The sample has over 75,000 clones; under 85% are singletons. This sample was taken from a study of radiotherapy plus CTLA-4 blockade in lung cancer. The CDR3 spans 14 residues. Germline CDR1 reads MDHEN; CDR2 reads SYDVKM. V was trimmed by 3 bases and J by 0 bases, leaving 6 bases between them. Sequenced material: peripheral blood, taken from a patient treated with radiotherapy plus ipilimumab. This TCR was recovered from a human donor with non-small cell lung cancer who had stable disease on radiotherapy plus ipilimumab. J is TRBJ1-3 and V is TRBV28; no clear D. CDR3 nucleotides: TGTGCCAGCAGTTTGGACTTCTCTGGAAACACCATATATTTT. It codes for CASSLDFSGNTIYF.